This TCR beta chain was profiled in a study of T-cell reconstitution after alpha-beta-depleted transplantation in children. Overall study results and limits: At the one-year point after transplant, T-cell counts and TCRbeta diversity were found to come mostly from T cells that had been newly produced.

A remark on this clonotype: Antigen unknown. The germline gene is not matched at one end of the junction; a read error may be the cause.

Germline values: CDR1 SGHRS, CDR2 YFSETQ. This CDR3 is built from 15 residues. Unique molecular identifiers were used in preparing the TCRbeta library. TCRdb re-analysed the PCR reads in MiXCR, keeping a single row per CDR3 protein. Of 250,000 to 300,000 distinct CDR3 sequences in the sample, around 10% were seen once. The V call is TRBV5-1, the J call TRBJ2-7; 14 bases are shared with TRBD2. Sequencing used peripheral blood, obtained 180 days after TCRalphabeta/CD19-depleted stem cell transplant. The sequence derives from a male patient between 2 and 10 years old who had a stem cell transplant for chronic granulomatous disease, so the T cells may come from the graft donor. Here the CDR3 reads CASRPGLAGVYDQYF. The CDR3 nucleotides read TGCGCCAGCAGGCCGGGACTAGCGGGAGTCTACGATCAGTACTTC.